This paragraph covers one T cell receptor beta chain sequence. These data come from a study of blood T cell repertoires in COVID-19. Study at large: The origin of the acute and convalescent COVID-19 samples was the United States, Italy and Spain.

The study recruited people aged roughly 18 to 95 years across about two dozen US areas. The study counted Cohort 3 donors as recovered given two negative PCRs, clearance, or symptom resolution. V was cut by 6 bases and J by 12 bases, with 15 bases left in between. Germline V gene lookup returns CDR1 LGHDT and CDR2 YNNKEL (reference sequence). The CDR3 has 12 amino acids. Data came from immunoSEQ multiplex PCR; TCRdb stores just in-frame clones and leaves some out. In the table there are 150,000 to 200,000 clones, approximately 90% of which are singletons. The receptor was derived from a woman between 45 and 60 years old who had recovered from COVID-19. This chain joins TRBV3-1 (or the pseudogene TRBV3-2) and TRBJ2-1; a weak D match, TRBD1 (5 bases). Sequences were obtained from PBMCs or T cells enriched from blood (not recorded which). The CDR3 nucleotides are TGTGCCAGCAGGGCAGGGTTATTGAGGCAGTTCTTC. It specifies CASRAGLLRQFF.